This T cell receptor (beta chain) was sequenced for a study of response to subunit inactivated influenza vaccine (dated by TCRdb to the late 2010s). Study-wide context: Deep quantitative T cell receptor repertoire profiling was used in the study to track responses to a trivalent subunit inactivated influenza vaccine.

The library was produced with RT-PCR. Instrument on record: Illumina HiSeq 2500. TCRdb cleaned the public reads at Q25 with fastp, built clones with MiXCR and kept in-frame beta chains. Merged by CDR3 protein, the rows form single entries marked with the most common genes and DNA. This sample is represented by about 800,000 distinct CDR3 sequences; over 20% of them were singletons. The ten largest clones represent 9.5% to 13% of the sample. The paper's findings and limits, for the study overall: The authors proposed that each seasonal influenza vaccination may bring in only a limited number of new T cells.

The CDR3 spans 15 residues, from the cysteine through the phenylalanine. The DNA shown is the 45-base CDR3, in frame from base 1. Sequences DFQATT (CDR1) and SNEGSKA (CDR2) are obtained from the germline V gene (reference sequence). V is trimmed back by 5 bases and J by 2 bases, and the junction contains 9 bases that no gene match accounts for. To note about this clonotype: Its antigen target is currently unknown. Per-base quality was not reported, and no clone a single base away is much larger than it.

The chain was built from TRBV20-1 and TRBJ2-7, and TRBD2 matches 10 of the central bases. Source: PBMCs from blood, taken less than 6 days after vaccination. The source is a man between 45 and 60 years old who received an inactivated influenza vaccine. Donor details come from another sample of the same person, matched by shared clones. CDR3 loop: CSAPLTSGPAYEQYF. At the DNA level, the sequence is TGCAGTGCTCCACTGACTAGCGGGCCCGCCTACGAGCAGTACTTC.